The 15 T cell receptor beta chains below come from one sample, sequenced in a study of blood T cell repertoires in COVID-19. Produced via immunoSEQ multiplex PCR; TCRdb's table is partial and in-frame only. Of 39,000 or so clones listed, approximately 90% are singletons. The source material was peripheral blood. All receptors derive from a human donor in a cohort sampled during active COVID-19.

The genes are TRBV6-6 and TRBJ2-1, with 8 positions matching TRBD2. Germline values: CDR1 MNHNY, CDR2 SVGAGI (reference sequence). The CDR3 consists of 14 residues. V gave up 3 bases and J gave up 7 bases; unmatched junction bases: 5. CDR3 in DNA: TGTGCCAGCAGTTATACTAGCGGAGGGAATGAGCAGTTCTTC. Its translation: CASSYTSGGNEQFF.

The gene calls are TRBV13 and TRBJ1-2; no firm D call. Germline V gene data show CDR1 as PRHDT and CDR2 as FYEKMQ (reference sequence). The CDR3 has 12 amino acids. V was cut by 4 bases and J by 4 bases, with 7 bases left in between. The DNA of the CDR3 is TGTGCCAGCAGCTCTGGGCTCTATGGCTACACCTTC. Its translation: CASSSGLYGYTF.

In DNA, the CDR3 is TGTGCCAGTAGTATTATTCCGGGCTATGGCTACACCTTC. Protein: CASSIIPGYGYTF. The chain couples TRBV19 to TRBJ1-2; D unclear. Trimming left V 3 bases short and J 4 bases short, with 9 bases between. The CDR3 runs 13 residues. CDR1 is LNHDA, CDR2 SQIVND, per germline (reference sequence).

The chain joins TRBV6-5 to TRBJ1-3; D is uncertain. Trimming left V 10 bases short and J 3 bases short, with 16 bases between. This CDR3 comprises 14 residues. Germline V gene lookup returns CDR1 MNHEY and CDR2 SVGAGI. CDR3 residues: CATSTRLRGNTIYF. For the CDR3, the DNA is TGTGCCACTTCGACGCGGCTCCGTGGAAACACCATATATTTT.

The genes are TRBV6-2 or TRBV6-3 and TRBJ1-6; D remains ambiguous. Trimming removed 6 bases at V and 10 bases at J, with 19 bases between. This CDR3 has 15 residues. From germline, CDR1 is MNHEY and CDR2 SVGEGT. As DNA, the CDR3 is TGTGCCAGCAGCCTCGGGTCCACCAACGGGTCACCCCTCCACTTT. Translated: CASSLGSTNGSPLHF.

The V and J genes are TRBV3-1 (or the pseudogene TRBV3-2) and TRBJ1-3; D not certain. The germline V gene has CDR1 LGHDT and CDR2 YNNKEL (reference sequence). CDR3 length: 18 amino acids. V lost 0 bases and J lost 2, with 17 bases in between. The CDR3 protein is CASSQDLIGDFTGNTIYF. For the CDR3, the DNA is TGTGCCAGCAGCCAAGATTTGATAGGAGACTTCACTGGAAACACCATATATTTT.

The chain joins TRBV4-1 to TRBJ2-5; weak D call: TRBD2 (6 bases). V lost 1 base and J lost 2, with 11 bases in between. The CDR3 is 15 amino acids. The germline gives CDR1 MGHRA, CDR2 YSYEKL. The chain's CDR3 is CASSQAGATQETQYF. CDR3 nucleotide sequence: TGCGCCAGCAGCCAAGCGGGAGCGACGCAAGAGACCCAGTACTTC.

V usage is TRBV19 and J usage is TRBJ1-2, with D possibly TRBD1 on 6 matching bases. The CDR3 runs to 16 residues. Germline V gene data show CDR1 as LNHDA and CDR2 as SQIVND (reference sequence). Trimming took off 4 bases at V and 2 bases at J, with 17 bases between the two ends. CDR3 sequence reads: CASSSRQATQNYGYTF. CDR3 coding DNA: TGTGCCAGTAGTAGTCGACAGGCCACTCAAAACTATGGCTACACCTTC.

J is TRBJ2-1 and V is TRBV6-2 or TRBV6-3; tentative D call: TRBD2 (5 bases). The germline CDR1 and CDR2 sequences are MNHEY and SVGEGT. Between the trimmed V and J ends, which lost 7 bases and 4 bases, there was a span of 20 bases. The CDR3 loop spans 16 amino acids. CDR3 DNA sequence: TGTGCCAGCACCCCCCTAACCTCCGGACTTTACAATGAGCAGTTCTTC. It codes for CASTPLTSGLYNEQFF.

This chain uses TRBV3-1 (or the pseudogene TRBV3-2) with TRBJ1-1; D remains unclear. Trimming left V 11 bases short and J 1 base short, with 11 bases between. From germline, CDR1 is LGHDT and CDR2 YNNKEL (reference sequence). The CDR3 consists of 12 residues. The CDR3 reads CAAGSGNTEAFF. CDR3 DNA sequence: TGTGCCGCTGGGTCAGGGAACACTGAAGCTTTCTTT.

The J gene is TRBJ2-5, the V gene TRBV12-5; D possibly corresponds to TRBD2 (5 bases). From germline, CDR1 is LGHNT and CDR2 FRNRAP. The CDR3 covers 15 residues. V lost 5 bases, J lost 4 bases, and 17 bases lay in between. Here the CDR3 reads CASGTRSPQGETQYF. Written as DNA, the CDR3 is TGTGCTAGTGGTACTAGGTCCCCACAAGGAGAGACCCAGTACTTC.

The chain is built from TRBV10-3 and TRBJ1-5; D may be TRBD1 (5 bases). V dropped 8 bases and J dropped 6 bases, with 14 bases sitting between them. Germline V CDR1 and CDR2: ENHRY, SYGVKD. This CDR3 contains 13 residues. The CDR3: CAIGRGGAQPQHF. The CDR3 DNA reads TGTGCCATCGGGCGGGGAGGGGCTCAGCCCCAGCATTTT.

The gene calls are TRBV10-1 and TRBJ2-7; the match to TRBD2 covers 7 bases. V trimming: 3 bases; J trimming: 6 bases; junction bases outside the gene matches: 5. Looked up from germline, CDR1 is WNHNN and CDR2 is SYGVQD (reference sequence). The CDR3 runs to 13 residues. The CDR3 is CASSDGLVAEQYF. Here the CDR3 DNA reads TGCGCCAGCAGTGATGGACTAGTCGCCGAGCAGTACTTC.

The chain links TRBV30 to TRBJ2-1; D may be TRBD2 (5 bases). The V and J ends lost 6 bases and 0 bases respectively, with 15 bases between them. The CDR3 totals 15 residues. From germline, CDR1 is GTSNPN and CDR2 SVGIG (reference sequence). The DNA of the CDR3 is TGTGCCTGTTCAGGACTCCGGAACTCCTACAATGAGCAGTTCTTC. Translation gives CACSGLRNSYNEQFF.

V is TRBV9 and J is TRBJ2-3; TRBD1 matches at 7 bases. V was clipped by 3 bases and J by 1 base; unmatched bases: 8. The CDR3 length is 16 residues. Per the germline V gene, CDR1 is SGDLS and CDR2 is YYNGEE. Written as DNA, the CDR3 is TGTGCCAGCAGCGCGACAGGGAGCGGCCGCACAGATACGCAGTATTTT. Encoded protein: CASSATGSGRTDTQYF.